These 17 T cell receptor beta chains came from one sample sequenced in a study of cytomegalovirus exposure and HLA in healthy donors (dated by TCRdb to 2015 to 2018). Receptors were amplified or captured by the immunoSEQ multiplex PCR assay. For the multiplex PCR, a mixture combining 60 forward primers for TCR Vbeta segments and 13 reverse primers for TCR Jbeta segments was used. Here the immuneACCESS table is served through TCRdb, limited to in-frame sequences with V and J called. Missing clones are a known gap in these copies; in checked studies unresolved V genes cover under half, and the rest lacks a known reason. The sample profile shows 100,000 to 120,000 clones; over 60% of them were found once. The ten largest clones take up just under 3% of the sample. The sequenced sample was PBMCs. These receptors originate from a woman aged 55-70 years in good health and CMV-seropositive.

This sequence joins TRBV19 and TRBJ1-5, with a tentative D call TRBD1 (5 bases). The CDR3 contains 15 residues. Germline values: CDR1 LNHDA, CDR2 SQIVND (reference sequence). V dropped 3 bases and J dropped 8 bases, with 17 bases sitting between them. The CDR3 loop reads CASSISLQGGKPQHF. The CDR3 DNA reads as TGTGCCAGTAGTATTAGCTTGCAGGGAGGCAAGCCCCAGCATTTT.

The rearrangement links TRBV14 to TRBJ1-2; D is uncertain. This CDR3 comprises 15 residues. Germline CDR1 SGHDN, CDR2 FVKESK. The germline V and J ends were trimmed by 0 bases and 4 bases, with 12 bases remaining between them. CDR3 protein: CASSQDRRGSYGYTF. The CDR3 nucleotides are TGTGCCAGCAGCCAAGACCGACGAGGGTCCTATGGCTACACCTTC.

The chain couples TRBV27 to TRBJ2-7; 10 bases are shared with TRBD2. Unmatched junction bases numbered 8, after V lost 9 bases and J lost 3 bases. This CDR3 contains 14 residues. Looked up from germline, CDR1 is MNHEY and CDR2 is SMNVEV (reference sequence). Here the CDR3 reads CARPPGLAHYEQYF. In DNA form, the CDR3 reads TGTGCCAGACCACCGGGACTAGCGCACTACGAGCAGTACTTC.

This rearrangement joins TRBV7-2 to TRBJ1-5; D might be TRBD1 (6 bases). CDR1 SGHTA and CDR2 FQGNSA come from the germline V gene. CDR3 size: 15 residues. V dropped 5 bases and J dropped 2 bases, with 13 bases sitting between them. CDR3 sequence reads: CASSGRGGGNQPQHF. The CDR3 nucleotides read TGTGCCAGCAGCGGGCGAGGGGGTGGCAATCAGCCCCAGCATTTT.

In this sample, this clone turned up once. The chain links TRBV9 to TRBJ2-7; 7 bases fit TRBD2. The V and J ends lost 3 bases and 3 bases, in that order; junction bases with no gene match: 9. CDR3 length: 15 amino acids. Germline V lookup: CDR1 SGDLS, CDR2 YYNGEE. The CDR3 DNA reads as TGTGCCAGCAGCGCCTCCCGGGAGGCGGACTACGAGCAGTACTTC. Translation: CASSASREADYEQYF.

The chain combines TRBV5-1 with TRBJ1-1, with 8 bases that match TRBD1. The V gene's germline CDR1 is SGHRS and CDR2 YFSETQ. The CDR3 extends over 16 amino acids. The V segment lost 3 bases and the J segment 1 base; nucleotides outside the gene matches: 8. The CDR3 region is CASSSRGPGGNTEAFF. In nucleotides, the CDR3 is TGCGCCAGCAGCTCCAGGGGGCCGGGGGGGAACACTGAAGCTTTCTTT.

CDR3 DNA: TGTGCCATCAGTGGACTAGCGGGTCTTGACGAGCAGTACTTC. Translated, it gives CAISGLAGLDEQYF. The rearrangement links TRBV10-3 to TRBJ2-7, with TRBD2 matching 10 bases. With V trimmed by 4 bases and J by 5 bases, 5 bases remained unmatched. The germline gives CDR1 ENHRY, CDR2 SYGVKD. CDR3 size: 14 residues.

The CDR3 region is CASSSGPQGNSPLHF. The CDR3 bases are TGTGCCAGCAGCTCTGGACCCCAGGGGAATTCACCCCTCCACTTT. The chain recombines TRBV5-4 with TRBJ1-6, with D possibly TRBD1 on 6 matching bases. This CDR3 spans 15 amino acids. Deletions cut 3 bases from V and 7 bases from J, with 14 bases between. Looked up from germline, CDR1 is SGHNT and CDR2 is YYREEE (reference sequence).

The chain has TRBV13 and TRBJ1-3; TRBD1 matches 9 bases. After removal of 5 bases from V and 0 bases from J, the junction contained 11 bases not matched to a gene. The CDR3 length is 18 residues. Germline CDR1 is PRHDT and CDR2 is FYEKMQ (reference sequence). The CDR3 sequence: CASSRTGEYQFSGNTIYF. CDR3 sequence (DNA): TGTGCCAGCAGCAGGACAGGGGAATATCAGTTCTCTGGAAACACCATATATTTT.

V gene TRBV10-2 combines with J gene TRBJ1-1, with TRBD1 as a possible D gene (5 bases). The germline V gene encodes CDR1 WSHSY and CDR2 SAAADI. The CDR3 is made up of 16 amino acids. The V end lost 7 bases, the J end lost 0 bases, and 18 bases lay between the germline ends. The CDR3 loop reads CASTLDGHTMNTEAFF. The CDR3 coding sequence is TGCGCCAGCACCCTAGACGGACACACTATGAACACTGAAGCTTTCTTT.

This clone occurred once. The chain couples TRBV27 to TRBJ2-7; 13 nucleotides agree with TRBD2. V trimming: 4 bases; J trimming: 3 bases; junction bases outside the gene matches: 3. Germline values: CDR1 MNHEY, CDR2 SMNVEV (reference sequence). This CDR3 region has 15 residues. In DNA form, the CDR3 reads TGTGCCAGCAGTTCGACTAGCGGGAGGCTCTACGAGCAGTACTTC. Translated: CASSSTSGRLYEQYF.

The chain recombines TRBV6-4 with TRBJ2-2; 9 bases line up with TRBD2. This CDR3 contains 15 residues. V was pared by 0 bases and J by 4 bases, with 0 bases of the junction left unmatched. Germline V CDR1 and CDR2: MRHNA, SNTAGT. CDR3 bases: TGTGCCAGCAGTGACTCTAGCGGGAGCACCGGGGAGCTGTTTTTT. As protein: CASSDSSGSTGELFF.

This chain connects TRBV5-1 to TRBJ2-7; 10 bases align to TRBD2. The ends lost 4 bases at V and 0 bases at J; junction bases unmatched: 7. The V gene's germline CDR1 is SGHRS and CDR2 YFSETQ. This CDR3 is built from 16 residues. The CDR3 region has the DNA TGCGCCAGCAGCGCTCAAGCGGGAGGGCGCTCCTACGAGCAGTACTTC. Translated, it gives CASSAQAGGRSYEQYF.

The V call is TRBV2, the J call TRBJ2-7, with D tentatively TRBD2 (6 bases). The CDR3 covers 14 residues. V gave up 6 bases and J gave up 4 bases, with 16 bases separating them. Germline V lookup: CDR1 SNHLY, CDR2 FYNNEI. CDR3 protein: CASRSNSGGYEQYF. The DNA of the CDR3 is TGTGCCAGCAGATCAAATAGCGGAGGTTACGAGCAGTACTTC.

The rearrangement joins TRBV6-1 to TRBJ1-5; 8 bases align to TRBD1. With 7 bases clipped from V and 4 bases from J, the junction kept 6 bases outside the gene matches. CDR1 and CDR2 (germline): MNHNS, SASEGT. CDR3 length equals 14 residues. Here the CDR3 reads CASKVGDRNQPQHF. CDR3 coding DNA: TGTGCCAGCAAGGTGGGGGACAGGAATCAGCCCCAGCATTTT.

This chain links TRBV6-5 with TRBJ1-4; D gene unclear. CDR1 is MNHEY and CDR2 is SVGAGI in the germline V gene. The CDR3 is made up of 16 amino acids. Trimming cost V 1 base and J 7 bases, with 16 bases left between them. The chain's CDR3 is CASSYFRAGTSEKLFF. Written as DNA, the CDR3 is TGTGCCAGCAGTTACTTTAGGGCGGGTACAAGTGAAAAACTGTTTTTT.

This clone has a single count. The chain uses TRBV6-5 and TRBJ1-2, with TRBD1 identical over 10 bases. Per germline, CDR1 MNHEY and CDR2 SVGAGI. V shed 2 bases, J shed 0 bases, and the junction held 3 bases outside the gene matches. This CDR3 is built from 16 residues. DNA for the CDR3: TGTGCCAGCAGTTACGTAGGACAGGGGGCTAACTATGGCTACACCTTC. Its protein product is CASSYVGQGANYGYTF.